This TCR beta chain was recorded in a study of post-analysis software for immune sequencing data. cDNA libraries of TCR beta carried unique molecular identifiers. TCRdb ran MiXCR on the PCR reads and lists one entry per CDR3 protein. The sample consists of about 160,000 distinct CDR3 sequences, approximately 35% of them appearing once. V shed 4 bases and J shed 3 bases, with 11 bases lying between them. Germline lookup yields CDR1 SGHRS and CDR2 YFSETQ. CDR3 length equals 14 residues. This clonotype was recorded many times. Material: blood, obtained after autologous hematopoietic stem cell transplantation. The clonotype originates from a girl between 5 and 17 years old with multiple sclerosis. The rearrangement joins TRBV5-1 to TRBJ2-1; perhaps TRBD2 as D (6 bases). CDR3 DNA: TGCGCCAGCAGCCCGGGACTGGACTACAATGAGCAGTTCTTC. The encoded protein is CASSPGLDYNEQFF.